This T cell receptor (beta chain) is drawn from a study of blood T cells in healthy people across ages. A J-beta primer mix and a sample-barcoded 5' primer were used in a second PCR of roughly 7 to 12 cycles. TCRdb reprocessed the 5' RACE reads via MiXCR and lists one record per CDR3 protein. The data show around 1,000,000 distinct CDR3 sequences, approximately 25% seen once. This clonotype turned up a few times. This CDR3 has 15 amino acids. Trimming removed 5 bases at V and 3 bases at J, with 16 bases between. Germline CDR1 and CDR2: KGHDR and SFDVKD. These data were likewise used in another study, on T cells of mothers and their children.

This chain links TRBV24-1 with TRBJ2-7, with D perhaps matching TRBD1 or TRBD2 (7 bases each). Sequencing input: blood. This TCR derives from a girl aged 2-15 years in good health. This CDR3 is CATSGTGEGFYEQYF. The CDR3 nucleotides read TGTGCCACCAGTGGAACAGGGGAGGGATTCTACGAGCAGTACTTC.